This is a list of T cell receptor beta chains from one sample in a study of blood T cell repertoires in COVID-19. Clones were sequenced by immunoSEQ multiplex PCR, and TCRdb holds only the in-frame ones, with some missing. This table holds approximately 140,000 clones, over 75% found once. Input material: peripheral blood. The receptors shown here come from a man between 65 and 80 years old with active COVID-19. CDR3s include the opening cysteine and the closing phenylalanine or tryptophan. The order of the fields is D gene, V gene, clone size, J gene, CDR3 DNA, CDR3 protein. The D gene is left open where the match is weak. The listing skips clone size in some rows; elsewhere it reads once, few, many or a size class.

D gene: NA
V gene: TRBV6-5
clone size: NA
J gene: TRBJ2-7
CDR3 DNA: TGTGCCAGCACCTATAGAGGGGCGGGGTCCTACGAGCAGTACTTC
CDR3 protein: CASTYRGAGSYEQYF

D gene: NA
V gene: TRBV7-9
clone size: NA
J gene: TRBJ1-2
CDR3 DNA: TGTGCCAGCAGCTTAGCGTCAGAATCTAACTATGGCTACACCTTC
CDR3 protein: CASSLASESNYGYTF

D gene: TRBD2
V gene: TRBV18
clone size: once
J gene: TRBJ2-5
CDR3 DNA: TGTGCCAGCTCACCACCTGGCCTCCAGGGAGGGGAGACCCAGTACTTC
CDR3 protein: CASSPPGLQGGETQYF

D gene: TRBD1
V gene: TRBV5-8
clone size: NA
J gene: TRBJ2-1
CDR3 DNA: TGTGCCAGCAGCTTGGGACAGGGCTTTTACAATGAGCAGTTCTTC
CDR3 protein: CASSLGQGFYNEQFF

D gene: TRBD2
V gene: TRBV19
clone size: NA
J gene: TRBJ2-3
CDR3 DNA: TGTGCCAGTATGAGGACTAGCGGCACAGATACGCAGTATTTT
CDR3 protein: CASMRTSGTDTQYF

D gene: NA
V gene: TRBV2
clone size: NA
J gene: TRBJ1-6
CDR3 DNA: TGTGCCAGCAGTGAACAGGGAAGGGCACCCCTCCACTTT
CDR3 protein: CASSEQGRAPLHF

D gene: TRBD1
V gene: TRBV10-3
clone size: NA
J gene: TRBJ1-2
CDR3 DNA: TGTGCCATCAGTGGGGGACAGGCCGTCTCTGGAAACTATGGCTACACCTTC
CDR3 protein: CAISGGQAVSGNYGYTF

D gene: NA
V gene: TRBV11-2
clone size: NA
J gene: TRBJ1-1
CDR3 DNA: TGTGCCAGCAGCTTAGCCCAGGGGCCGAACACTGAAGCTTTCTTT
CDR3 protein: CASSLAQGPNTEAFF

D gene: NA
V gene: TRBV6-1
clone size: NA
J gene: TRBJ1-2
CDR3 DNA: TGTGCCAGCAGTGAAGGTCAGGGCTATGGCTACACCTTC
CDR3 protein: CASSEGQGYGYTF

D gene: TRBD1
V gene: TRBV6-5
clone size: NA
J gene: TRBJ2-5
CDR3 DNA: TGTGCCAGCAGGGGAAAAGGGACAGGGGGAGAGACCCAGTACTTC
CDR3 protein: CASRGKGTGGETQYF

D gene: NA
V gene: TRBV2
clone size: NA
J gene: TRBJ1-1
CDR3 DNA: TGTGCCAGCAGTGAAGAACCAGGGTACACTGAAGCTTTCTTT
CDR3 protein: CASSEEPGYTEAFF

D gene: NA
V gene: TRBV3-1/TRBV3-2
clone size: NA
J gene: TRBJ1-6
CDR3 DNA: TGTGCCAGCAGCCAACTATCGCGGGGGAATTCACCCCTCCACTTT
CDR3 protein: CASSQLSRGNSPLHF

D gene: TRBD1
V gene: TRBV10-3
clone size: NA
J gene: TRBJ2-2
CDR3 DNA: TGTGCCATCAGTGAGCCCTGGACAGGGGGCTCCGGGGAGCTGTTTTTT
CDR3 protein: CAISEPWTGGSGELFF

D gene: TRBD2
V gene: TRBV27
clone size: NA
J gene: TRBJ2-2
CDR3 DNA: TGTGCCAGCAGTTTATCGTTAGGGGCGGGAGCGAGCACCGGGGAGCTGTTTTTT
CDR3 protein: CASSLSLGAGASTGELFF

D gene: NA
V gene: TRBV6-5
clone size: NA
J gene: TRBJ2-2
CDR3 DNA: TGTGCCAGCAGGGTAGAGTTCACCGGGGAGCTGTTTTTT
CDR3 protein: CASRVEFTGELFF

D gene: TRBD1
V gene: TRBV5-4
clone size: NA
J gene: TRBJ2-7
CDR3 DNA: TGTGCCAGCAGCTTAGACAGGGGGGACGAGCAGTACTTC
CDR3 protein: CASSLDRGDEQYF

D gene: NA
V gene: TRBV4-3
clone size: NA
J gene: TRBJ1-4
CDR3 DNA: TGCGCCAGCAGCCAAGCAGCGCAGGGAAATGAAAAACTGTTTTTT
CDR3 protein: CASSQAAQGNEKLFF

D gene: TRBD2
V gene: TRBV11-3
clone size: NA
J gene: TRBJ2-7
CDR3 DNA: TGTGCCAGCAGCTTAGAACTAGCGGGAGATTACGAGCAGTACTTC
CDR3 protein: CASSLELAGDYEQYF

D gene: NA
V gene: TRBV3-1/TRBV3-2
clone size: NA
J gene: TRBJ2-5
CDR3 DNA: TGTGCCAGCAGCCAAGAAACCCTAGTGAAGACCCAGTACTTC
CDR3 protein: CASSQETLVKTQYF

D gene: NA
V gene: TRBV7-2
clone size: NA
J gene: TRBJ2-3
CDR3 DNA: TGTGCCAGCAGCCTAGTGGGCCTCACAGATACGCAGTATTTT
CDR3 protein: CASSLVGLTDTQYF

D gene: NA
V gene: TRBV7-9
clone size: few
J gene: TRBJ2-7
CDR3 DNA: TGTGCCAGCAGCTTAGCGGGAGACTACGAGCAGTACTTC
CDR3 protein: CASSLAGDYEQYF

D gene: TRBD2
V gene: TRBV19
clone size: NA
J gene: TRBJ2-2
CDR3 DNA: TGTGCCAGTAGTTTGGTGGGAGGGCCGGCCGGGGAGCTGTTTTTT
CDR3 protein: CASSLVGGPAGELFF

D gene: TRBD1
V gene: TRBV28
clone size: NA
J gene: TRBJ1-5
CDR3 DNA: TGTGCCAGCAGCCCGACAGGGCCCCGGCTCCAGCATTTT
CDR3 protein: CASSPTGPRLQHF

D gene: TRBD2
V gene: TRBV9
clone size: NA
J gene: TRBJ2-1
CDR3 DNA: TGTGCCAGCAGCTCCCCCGGGCTAGCGGGAGGTAATGAGCAGTTCTTC
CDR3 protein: CASSSPGLAGGNEQFF

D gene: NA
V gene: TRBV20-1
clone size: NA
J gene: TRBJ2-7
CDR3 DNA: TGCAGTGCTGGGGGGGCTCTCGAGCAGTACTTC
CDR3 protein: CSAGGALEQYF

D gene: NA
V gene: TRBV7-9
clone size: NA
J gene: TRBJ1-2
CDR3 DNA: TGTGCCAGCAGCCGGGGGGCAGGCGACTATGGCTACACCTTC
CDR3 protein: CASSRGAGDYGYTF

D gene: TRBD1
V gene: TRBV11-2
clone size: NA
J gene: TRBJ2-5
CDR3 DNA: TGTGCCAGCAGCTTCTCGACAGGGTTATCAGAGACCCAGTACTTC
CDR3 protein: CASSFSTGLSETQYF

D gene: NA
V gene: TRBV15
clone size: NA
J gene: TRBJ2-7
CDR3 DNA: TGTGCCACCAGCATCGGCAGGGGAATCTACGAGCAGTACTTC
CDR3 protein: CATSIGRGIYEQYF

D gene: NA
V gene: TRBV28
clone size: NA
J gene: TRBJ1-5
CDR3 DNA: TGTGCCACGTTAGGACAGCTTAATCAGCCCCAGCATTTT
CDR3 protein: CATLGQLNQPQHF

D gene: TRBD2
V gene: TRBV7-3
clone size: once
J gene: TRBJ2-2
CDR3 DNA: TGTGCCAGCAGCTTAAAACTAGCGGAGAACACCGGGGAGCTGTTTTTT
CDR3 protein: CASSLKLAENTGELFF

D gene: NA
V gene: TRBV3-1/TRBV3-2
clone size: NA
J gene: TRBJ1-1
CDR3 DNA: TGTGCCAGCAGCCAAGATGAGGGTAAGGTGGCTGAAGCTTTCTTT
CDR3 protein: CASSQDEGKVAEAFF

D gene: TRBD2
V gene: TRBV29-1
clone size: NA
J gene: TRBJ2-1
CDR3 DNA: TGCAGCGTTCTAGGAGGGACTAGCGGATACTACAATGAGCAGTTCTTC
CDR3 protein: CSVLGGTSGYYNEQFF

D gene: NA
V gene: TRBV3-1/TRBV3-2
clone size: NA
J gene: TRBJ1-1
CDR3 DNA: TGTGCCAGCAGCCGCGGTAGGGGCGGCACTGAAGCTTTCTTT
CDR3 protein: CASSRGRGGTEAFF

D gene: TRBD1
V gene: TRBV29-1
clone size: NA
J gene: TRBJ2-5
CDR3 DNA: TGCAGCGTCGCCCGGGGGTCGGGACAGGGGAGAACGAATCAACGTAGGGAGACCCAGTACTTC
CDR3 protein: CSVARGSGQGRTNQRRETQYF

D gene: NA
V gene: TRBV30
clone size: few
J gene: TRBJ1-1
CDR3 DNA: TGTGCCTGGGGTAGGGGGAGCACTGAAGCTTTCTTT
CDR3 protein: CAWGRGSTEAFF

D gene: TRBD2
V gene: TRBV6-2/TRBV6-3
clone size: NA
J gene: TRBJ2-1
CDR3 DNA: TGTGCCAGCAGTGCCCTACGGACTAGCGGTGCAGGGGTGCAGTTCTTC
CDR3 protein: CASSALRTSGAGVQFF

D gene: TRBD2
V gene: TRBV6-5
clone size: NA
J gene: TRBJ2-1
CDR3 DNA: TGTGCCAGCAGTTCCCGGACTAGCGGGAGAAGGTTCTTC
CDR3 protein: CASSSRTSGRRFF

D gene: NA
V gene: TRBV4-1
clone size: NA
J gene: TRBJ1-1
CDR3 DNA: TGCGCCAGCAGCCAAGAAGCCTCGAGCCAATGGAAAAATCCCTTTCCGGGGATTGGAGCTTTCTTT
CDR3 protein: CASSQEASSQWKNPFPGIGAFF

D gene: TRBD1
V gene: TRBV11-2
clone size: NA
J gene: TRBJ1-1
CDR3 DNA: TGTGCCAGCAGCCTCGGGACAGACACTGAAGCTTTCTTT
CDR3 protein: CASSLGTDTEAFF

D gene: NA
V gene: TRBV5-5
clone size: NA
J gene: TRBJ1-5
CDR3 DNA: TGTGCCAGCAGCCCCGGCAGGGCGAATCAGCCCCAGCATTTT
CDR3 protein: CASSPGRANQPQHF

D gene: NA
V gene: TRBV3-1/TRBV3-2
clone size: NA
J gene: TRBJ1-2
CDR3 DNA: TGTGCCAGCAGCCAAGATCGACAAGATGGCTACACCTTC
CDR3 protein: CASSQDRQDGYTF

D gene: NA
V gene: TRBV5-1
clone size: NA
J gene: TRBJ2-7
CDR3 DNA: TGCGCCAGCAGCTTCCAGGCATCCGGCCCCTCCTACGAGCAGTACTTC
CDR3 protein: CASSFQASGPSYEQYF

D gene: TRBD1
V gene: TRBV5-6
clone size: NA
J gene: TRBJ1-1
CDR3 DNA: TGTGCCAGCAGGAAATCCGACAGGGGTAACACTGAAGCTTTCTTT
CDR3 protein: CASRKSDRGNTEAFF

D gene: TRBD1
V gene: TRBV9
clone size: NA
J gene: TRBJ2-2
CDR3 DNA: TGTGCCAGCAGCCCCCAGGGACAGGGGCTAGGGGAGCTGTTTTTT
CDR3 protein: CASSPQGQGLGELFF

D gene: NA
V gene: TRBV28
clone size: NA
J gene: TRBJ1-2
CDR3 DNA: TGTGCCAGCAATAAACAGAGGGCCGGACAGGGCTACACCTTC
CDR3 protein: CASNKQRAGQGYTF

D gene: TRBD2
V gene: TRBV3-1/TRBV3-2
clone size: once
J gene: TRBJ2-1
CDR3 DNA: TGTGCCAGCAGCCAAGGGCTAGCGGGAGTTTTGGGCTACAATGAGCAGTTCTTC
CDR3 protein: CASSQGLAGVLGYNEQFF

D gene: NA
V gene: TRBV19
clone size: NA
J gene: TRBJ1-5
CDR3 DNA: TGTGCCAGTAGTATCAGGGTCTATAGCAATCAGCCCCAGCATTTT
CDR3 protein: CASSIRVYSNQPQHF

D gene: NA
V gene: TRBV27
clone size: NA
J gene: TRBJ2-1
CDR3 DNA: TGTGCCAGCAGTTTATTGGACAGTTGGGGCAATGAGCAGTTCTTC
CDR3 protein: CASSLLDSWGNEQFF

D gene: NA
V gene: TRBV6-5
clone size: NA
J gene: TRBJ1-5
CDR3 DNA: TGTGCCAGCAGCGCCTACAGGGTTGGACAGCCCCAGCATTTT
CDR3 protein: CASSAYRVGQPQHF

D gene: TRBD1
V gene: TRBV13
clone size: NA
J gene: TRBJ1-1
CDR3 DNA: TGTGCCAGCAGCTTCCGGGACAGGAACACTGAAGCTTTCTTT
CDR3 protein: CASSFRDRNTEAFF

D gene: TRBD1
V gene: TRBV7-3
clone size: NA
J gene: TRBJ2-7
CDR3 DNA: TGTGCCAGCAGCCTACAGGGGTTGGGGGAGCAGTACTTC
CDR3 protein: CASSLQGLGEQYF

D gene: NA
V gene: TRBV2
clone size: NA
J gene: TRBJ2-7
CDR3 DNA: TGTGCCAGCAGTGAAAGGCAGGGGTTCCACGAGCAGTACTTC
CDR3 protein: CASSERQGFHEQYF

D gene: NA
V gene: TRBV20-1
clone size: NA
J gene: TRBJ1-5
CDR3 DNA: TGCAGTGCTAGTACAGGGATTAGCAATCAGCCCCAGCATTTT
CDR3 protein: CSASTGISNQPQHF

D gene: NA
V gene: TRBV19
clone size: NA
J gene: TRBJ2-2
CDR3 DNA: TGTGCCAGTAGGCGAGCCGGGGAGCTGTTTTTT
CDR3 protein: CASRRAGELFF

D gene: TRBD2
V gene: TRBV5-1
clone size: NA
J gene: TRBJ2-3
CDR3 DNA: TGCGCCAGCAGCAGCGGGAGTAACGCAGATACGCAGTATTTT
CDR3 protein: CASSSGSNADTQYF

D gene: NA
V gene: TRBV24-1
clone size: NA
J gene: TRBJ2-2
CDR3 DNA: TGTGCCACCAGTGATTCAGGGTGGGGCACCGGGGAGCTGTTTTTT
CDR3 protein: CATSDSGWGTGELFF

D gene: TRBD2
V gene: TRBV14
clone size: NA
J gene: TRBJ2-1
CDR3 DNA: TGTGCCAGCAGCGCCCAATCCGGGACTAGCGGTACCTCGGATGAGCAGTTCTTC
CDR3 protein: CASSAQSGTSGTSDEQFF

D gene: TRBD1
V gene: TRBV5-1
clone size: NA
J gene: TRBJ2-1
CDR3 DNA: TGCGCCAGCAGCTTGGCAGGCCAGGGGGCTAGGAGGAATGAGCAGTTCTTC
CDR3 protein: CASSLAGQGARRNEQFF

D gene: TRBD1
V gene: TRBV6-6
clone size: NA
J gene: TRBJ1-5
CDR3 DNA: TGTGCCAGCACTGGGACAGTTAATCAGCCCCAGCATTTT
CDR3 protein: CASTGTVNQPQHF

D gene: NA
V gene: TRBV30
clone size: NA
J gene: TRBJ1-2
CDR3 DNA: TGTGCCTGGAATAGTGAACGGTTCTATGGCTACACCTTC
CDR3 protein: CAWNSERFYGYTF